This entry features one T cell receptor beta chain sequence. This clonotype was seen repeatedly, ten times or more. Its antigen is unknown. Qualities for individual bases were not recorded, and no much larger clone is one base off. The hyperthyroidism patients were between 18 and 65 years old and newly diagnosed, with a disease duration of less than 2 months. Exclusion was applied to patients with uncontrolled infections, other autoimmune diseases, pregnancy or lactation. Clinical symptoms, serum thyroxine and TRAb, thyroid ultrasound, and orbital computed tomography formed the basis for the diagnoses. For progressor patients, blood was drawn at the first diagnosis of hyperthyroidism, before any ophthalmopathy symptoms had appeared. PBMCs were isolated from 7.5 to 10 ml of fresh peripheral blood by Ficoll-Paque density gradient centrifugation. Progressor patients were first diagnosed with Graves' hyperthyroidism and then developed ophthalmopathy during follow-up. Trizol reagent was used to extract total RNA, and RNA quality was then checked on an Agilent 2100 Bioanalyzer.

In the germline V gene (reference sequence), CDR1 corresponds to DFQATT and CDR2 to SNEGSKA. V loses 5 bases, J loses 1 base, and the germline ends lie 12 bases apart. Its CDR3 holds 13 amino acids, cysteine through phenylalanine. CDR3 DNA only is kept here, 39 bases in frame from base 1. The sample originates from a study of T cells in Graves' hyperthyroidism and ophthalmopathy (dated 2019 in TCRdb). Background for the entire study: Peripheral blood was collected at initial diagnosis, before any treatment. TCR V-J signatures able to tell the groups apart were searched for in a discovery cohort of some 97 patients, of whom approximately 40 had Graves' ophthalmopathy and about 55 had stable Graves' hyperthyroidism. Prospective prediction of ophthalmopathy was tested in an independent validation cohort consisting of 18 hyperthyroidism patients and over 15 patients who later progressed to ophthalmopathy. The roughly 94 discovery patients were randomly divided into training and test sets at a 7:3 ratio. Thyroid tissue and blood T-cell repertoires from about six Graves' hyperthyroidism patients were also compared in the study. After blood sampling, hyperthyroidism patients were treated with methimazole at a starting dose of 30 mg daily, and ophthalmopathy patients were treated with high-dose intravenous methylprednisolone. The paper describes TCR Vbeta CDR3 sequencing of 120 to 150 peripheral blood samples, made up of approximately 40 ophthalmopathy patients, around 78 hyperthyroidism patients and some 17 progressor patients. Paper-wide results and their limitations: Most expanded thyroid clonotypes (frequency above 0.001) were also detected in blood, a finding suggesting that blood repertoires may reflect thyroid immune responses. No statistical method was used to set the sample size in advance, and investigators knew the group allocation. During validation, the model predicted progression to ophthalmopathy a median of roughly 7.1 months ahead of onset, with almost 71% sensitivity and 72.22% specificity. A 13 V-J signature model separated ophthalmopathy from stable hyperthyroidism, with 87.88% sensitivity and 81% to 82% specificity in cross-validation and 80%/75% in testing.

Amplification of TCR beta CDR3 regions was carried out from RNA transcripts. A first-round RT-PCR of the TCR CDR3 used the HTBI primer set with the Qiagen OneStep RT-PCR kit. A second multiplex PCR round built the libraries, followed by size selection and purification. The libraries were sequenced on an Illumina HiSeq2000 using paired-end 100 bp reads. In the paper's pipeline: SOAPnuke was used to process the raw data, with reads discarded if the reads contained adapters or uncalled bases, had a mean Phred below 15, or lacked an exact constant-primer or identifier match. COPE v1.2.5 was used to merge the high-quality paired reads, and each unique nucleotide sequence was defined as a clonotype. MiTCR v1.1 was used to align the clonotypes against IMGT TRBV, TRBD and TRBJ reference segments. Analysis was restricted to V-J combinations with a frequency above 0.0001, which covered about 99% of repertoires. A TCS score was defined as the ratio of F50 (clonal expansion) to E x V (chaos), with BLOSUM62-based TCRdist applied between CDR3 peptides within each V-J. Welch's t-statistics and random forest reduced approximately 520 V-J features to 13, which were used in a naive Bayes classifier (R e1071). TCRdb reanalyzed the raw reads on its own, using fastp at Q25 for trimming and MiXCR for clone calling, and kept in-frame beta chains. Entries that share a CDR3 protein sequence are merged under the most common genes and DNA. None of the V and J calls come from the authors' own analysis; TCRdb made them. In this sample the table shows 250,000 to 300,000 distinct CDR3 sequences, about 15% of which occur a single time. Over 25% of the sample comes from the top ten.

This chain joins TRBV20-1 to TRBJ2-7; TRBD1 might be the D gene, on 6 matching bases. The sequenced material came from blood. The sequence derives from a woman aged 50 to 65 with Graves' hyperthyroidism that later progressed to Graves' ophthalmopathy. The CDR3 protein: CSARSGQSYEQYF. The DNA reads TGCAGTGCTCGTTCGGGACAATCCTACGAGCAGTACTTC.